The 23 T cell receptor beta chains below come from one sample, sequenced in a study of CD8+ T cells in alopecia areata. Sample treatment: oral pan-JAK inhibitor, 5-10 mg twice daily. Following extraction, RNA underwent reverse transcription to cDNA, which served as the sequencing template. Libraries were prepared by immunoSEQ multiplex PCR; TCRdb keeps only in-frame clonotypes and omits some of them. The sample records approximately 110,000 clones, around 50% being singletons. Sequencing was performed on CD8+ T cells sorted from blood, taken at week 24, from a patient treated with tofacitinib. The receptors come from a human donor with alopecia areata.

The chain employs TRBV10-2 and TRBJ2-1; the D is unclear. Germline V gene data show CDR1 as WSHSY and CDR2 as SAAADI. Trimming took off 2 bases at V and 6 bases at J, with 2 bases between the two ends. CDR3 length: 11 amino acids. CDR3 amino acids: CASSEGNEQFF. The CDR3 DNA is TGCGCCAGCAGTGAGGGCAATGAGCAGTTCTTC.

V gene TRBV4-3 combines with J gene TRBJ2-5, with D possibly matching TRBD2 (6 bases). Germline CDR1 reads LGHNA; CDR2 reads YSLEER. V was pared by 1 base and J by 2 bases, with 14 bases between. The CDR3 is 16 residues long. This CDR3 reads CASSQVPWDSQETQYF. CDR3 nucleotides: TGCGCCAGCAGCCAAGTACCTTGGGACTCACAAGAGACCCAGTACTTC.

V usage is TRBV4-1 and J usage is TRBJ2-1; 11 bases are shared with TRBD2. This CDR3 has 15 residues. Trimming took 1 base from V and 5 from J; bases not matched to a gene: 1. Germline V gene sequence: CDR1 MGHRA, CDR2 YSYEKL. DNA for the CDR3: TGCGCCAGCAGCCAAGGACTAGCGGGGAACAATGAGCAGTTCTTC. This sequence encodes CASSQGLAGNNEQFF.

In this sample, this clone turned up a few times. J is TRBJ2-1 and V is TRBV27; 8 bases map to TRBD1. The junction had 13 bases not matched to a gene; V was cut back by 4 bases and J by 8 bases. The length of the CDR3 is 16 residues. The germline CDR1 and CDR2 sequences are MNHEY and SMNVEV (reference sequence). DNA for the CDR3: TGTGCCAGCAGTTCCGGCCCCGGGACAGGTCGCGATGAGCAGTTCTTC. It codes for CASSSGPGTGRDEQFF.

The genes are TRBV9 and TRBJ1-2; D may be TRBD1 (5 bases). The germline CDR1 and CDR2 sequences are SGDLS and YYNGEE. This CDR3 region has 15 residues. Between the trimmed V and J ends, which lost 4 bases and 4 bases, there was a span of 17 bases. DNA of the CDR3: TGTGCCAGCAGCCTTGGGACGGACCGGGGCTATGGCTACACCTTC. It encodes CASSLGTDRGYGYTF.

The V and J genes are TRBV9 and TRBJ1-1, with a possible D match to TRBD1 (5 bases). CDR3 length equals 14 residues. Trimming left V 0 bases short and J 5 bases short, with 11 bases between. Germline-derived CDR1 and CDR2 are SGDLS and YYNGEE. CDR3 amino acids: CASSVDPGGTEAFF. The CDR3 DNA follows: TGTGCCAGCAGCGTAGACCCCGGGGGGACTGAAGCTTTCTTT. Complete variable domain (other parts from reference TRBV9 and TRBJ1-1): DSGVTQTPKHLITATGQRVTLRCSPRSGDLSVYWYQQSLDQGLQFLIQYYNGEERAKGNILERFSAQQFPDLHSELNLSSLELGDSALYFCASSVDPGGTEAFFGQGTRLTVV.

This clone was picked up a small number of times. This chain uses TRBV11-2 with TRBJ1-6; possibly TRBD1 for D (5 bases). Germline loops: CDR1 SGHAT, CDR2 FQNNGV. Trimming stripped 4 bases from V and 0 bases from J, with 7 bases between. The CDR3 runs to 15 residues. CDR3 amino acids: CASSSDNSYNSPLHF. The CDR3 nucleotides are TGTGCCAGCAGCTCGGACAACTCCTATAATTCACCCCTCCACTTT.

This chain uses TRBV6-6 with TRBJ1-2; TRBD1 matches at 7 bases. The junction had 5 bases not matched to a gene; V was cut back by 8 bases and J by 5 bases. Germline CDR1 reads MNHNY; CDR2 reads SVGAGI (reference sequence). The CDR3 consists of 12 residues. In nucleotides, the CDR3 is TGTGCCAGCTCCGGGACAGATTATGGCTACACCTTC. Residues: CASSGTDYGYTF.

This clone was counted a few times. V and J are TRBV27 and TRBJ1-5; D may be TRBD1 (5 bases). Trimming removed 7 bases at V and 7 bases at J, with 14 bases between. The germline gives CDR1 MNHEY, CDR2 SMNVEV (reference sequence). This CDR3 has 13 residues. In nucleotides, the CDR3 is TGTGCCAGCACCTTGGGGCGCGGGCAGCCCCAGCATTTT. Protein: CASTLGRGQPQHF.

The J gene is TRBJ1-5, the V gene TRBV15, with D possibly being TRBD1 (6 bases). The length of the CDR3 is 15 residues. V was cut by 5 bases and J by 4 bases, with 15 bases left in between. Germline V gene sequence: CDR1 LNHNV, CDR2 YYDKDF (reference sequence). Here the CDR3 DNA reads TGTGCCACCAGCTACGGGACACTTGGAAATCAGCCCCAGCATTTT. Translation gives CATSYGTLGNQPQHF.

This clone was detected a few times. The sample carries other DNA sequences with the same CDR3. V usage is TRBV27 and J usage is TRBJ2-1; no reliable D call. The V end was cut by 3 bases, the J end by 4 bases, with 1 base between. This CDR3 region has 11 residues. Germline V gene lookup returns CDR1 MNHEY and CDR2 SMNVEV (reference sequence). The CDR3 loop reads CASSLYNEQFF. The CDR3 DNA follows: TGTGCCAGCAGTTTGTACAATGAGCAGTTCTTC.

The chain links TRBV18 to TRBJ1-2; D gene unclear. Per germline, CDR1 KGHSH and CDR2 LQKENI. V was cut by 0 bases and J by 0 bases, with 14 bases left in between. This CDR3 is built from 17 residues. The CDR3 bases are TGTGCCAGCTCACCACCGATTTACAGCCTACCTAACTATGGCTACACCTTC. The encoded protein is CASSPPIYSLPNYGYTF.

As for this clone: Other DNA sequences within the sample encode an identical CDR3. The chain is built from TRBV30 and TRBJ1-1; D call uncertain. V gave up 2 bases and J gave up 5 bases, with 6 bases separating them. This CDR3 contains 11 residues. Germline V lookup: CDR1 GTSNPN, CDR2 SVGIG (reference sequence). The CDR3 bases are TGTGCCTGGAGTCTGGGAACTGAAGCTTTCTTT. Protein: CAWSLGTEAFF. The entire variable domain, with the rest obtained from reference TRBV30 and TRBJ1-1, is as follows: SQTIHQWPATLVQPVGSPLSLECTVEGTSNPNLYWYRQAAGRGLQLLFYSVGIGQISSEVPQNLSASRPQDRQFILSSKKLLLSDSGFYLCAWSLGTEAFFGQGTRLTVV.

J is TRBJ2-5 and V is TRBV29-1, with a possible D match to TRBD2 (6 bases). Looked up from germline, CDR1 is SQVTM and CDR2 is ANQGSEA. The V and J ends lost 3 bases and 4 bases respectively, with 12 bases between them. The CDR3 extends over 13 amino acids. The chain's CDR3 is CSVDGGSAETQYF. In nucleotides, the CDR3 is TGCAGCGTTGACGGGGGTTCGGCAGAGACCCAGTACTTC. Full variable domain (remainder filled in from reference TRBV29-1 and TRBJ2-5): SAVISQKPSRDICQRGTSLTIQCQVDSQVTMMFWYRQQPGQSLTLIATANQGSEATYESGFVIDKFPISRPNLTFSTLTVSNMSPEDSSIYLCSVDGGSAETQYFGPGTRLLVL.

The chain uses TRBV5-6 and TRBJ1-1; TRBD1 might be the D (6 bases). Germline-derived CDR1 and CDR2 are SGHDT and YYEEEE. The V end was cut by 4 bases, the J end by 5 bases, with 12 bases between. This CDR3 is built from 13 residues. For the CDR3, the DNA is TGTGCCAGCAGCCAGGGGACGAGTACTGAAGCTTTCTTT. Translating it yields CASSQGTSTEAFF.

The rearrangement joins TRBV4-1 to TRBJ2-7; possibly TRBD2 for D (5 bases). Germline CDR1 and CDR2: MGHRA and YSYEKL. Between the trimmed V and J ends, which lost 5 bases and 5 bases, there was a span of 16 bases. The CDR3 runs 14 residues. The CDR3 sequence is CASSSRSGYNEQYF. For the CDR3, the DNA is TGCGCCAGCAGCTCGCGCTCGGGGTACAACGAGCAGTACTTC.

The rearrangement links TRBV27 to TRBJ1-2, with D unclear. The CDR3 runs 15 residues. V was trimmed by 6 bases and J by 2 bases, leaving 16 bases between them. From germline, CDR1 is MNHEY and CDR2 SMNVEV (reference sequence). CDR3 region: CASSPVAVTNYGYTF. The CDR3 nucleotides read TGTGCCAGCAGCCCCGTGGCGGTGACCAACTATGGCTACACCTTC.

V usage is TRBV27 and J usage is TRBJ1-2; D uncertain. Germline V gives CDR1 MNHEY, CDR2 SMNVEV (reference sequence). The CDR3 is made up of 17 amino acids. V was trimmed by 0 bases and J by 8 bases, leaving 22 bases between them. Written as DNA, the CDR3 is TGTGCCAGCAGTTTATCCCACAACACAGTGGCCCTAGGAGGCTACACCTTC. Its protein is CASSLSHNTVALGGYTF.

The rearrangement joins TRBV6-6 to TRBJ1-1; the D gene is possibly TRBD1 (5 bases). Germline V gene sequence: CDR1 MNHNY, CDR2 SVGAGI (reference sequence). Trimming removed 6 bases at V and 0 bases at J, with 17 bases between. The CDR3 extends over 16 amino acids. The CDR3 nucleotides read TGTGCCAGCAGCCTCAACCCCCCGGACATGAACACTGAAGCTTTCTTT. This translates into CASSLNPPDMNTEAFF.

The gene calls are TRBV4-3 and TRBJ1-4, with D hard to call. Trimming took off 1 base at V and 0 bases at J, with 12 bases between the two ends. Germline CDR1 is LGHNA and CDR2 is YSLEER. CDR3 length equals 17 residues. CDR3 amino acids: CASSQVLGAPTNEKLFF. The CDR3 nucleotides are TGCGCCAGCAGCCAAGTTCTGGGAGCCCCAACTAATGAAAAACTGTTTTTT.

This clone has just one count. The V and J genes are TRBV6-5 and TRBJ2-7; 9 nucleotides line up with TRBD2. J lost 2 bases, V lost 4 bases, and 6 bases had no gene match. CDR1 is MNHEY and CDR2 is SVGAGI in the germline V gene. The CDR3 is 15 amino acids. The CDR3 is CASSFLAGRPYEQYF. The CDR3 bases are TGTGCCAGCAGTTTTCTAGCGGGGAGGCCCTACGAGCAGTACTTC.

In the case of this clone: At the DNA level, this CDR3 is encoded by other sequences in the same sample as well. CDR3 DNA: TGCGCCAGCAGCTTGGAAGGCGGGGCCTACAATGAGCAGTTCTTC. This translates into CASSLEGGAYNEQFF. J is TRBJ2-1 and V is TRBV5-1; D perhaps matches TRBD2 (6 bases). Germline V gene lookup returns CDR1 SGHRS and CDR2 YFSETQ. The V end was cut by 0 bases, the J end by 2 bases, with 9 bases between. CDR3 length: 15 amino acids.

The chain employs TRBV9 and TRBJ2-3, with TRBD2 identical over 13 bases. Germline V gene data show CDR1 as SGDLS and CDR2 as YYNGEE. Trimming cost V 3 bases and J 2 bases; bases outside gene matches: 9. This CDR3 is 18 amino acids long. CDR3 region: CASSADQLAGGPTDTQYF. As DNA, the CDR3 is TGTGCCAGCAGCGCCGACCAACTAGCGGGGGGGCCCACAGATACGCAGTATTTT.